This T cell receptor (beta chain) was sequenced for a study of blood T cell repertoires in COVID-19. The overall study: The cDNA or gDNA used as material had been derived from T cells, B-cell-depleted T cells, or PBMCs.

This CDR3 comprises 15 residues. Trimming removed 3 bases at V and 2 bases at J, with 14 bases between. Germline V gives CDR1 SGHRS, CDR2 YFSETQ. In the study's own analysis: Scientists estimated how many nucleated cells there were by amplifying reference gene primers. Assay used: immunoSEQ multiplex PCR; TCRdb lists only in-frame clones, some missing. V and J calls and clone size follow that table, whereas D and trimming were derived from the DNA. Counted here are a few hundred thousand clones, about 82% occurring once; the ten biggest clones make up about 7%. The clonotype was recovered from a human donor in a cohort sampled during active COVID-19. The chain joins TRBV5-1 to TRBJ1-2; D is possibly TRBD1 (5 bases). The sequenced sample consisted of peripheral blood. Here the CDR3 DNA reads TGCGCCAGCAGCTGGGGTGGAGGGGTGAACTATGGCTACACCTTC. It encodes CASSWGGGVNYGYTF.